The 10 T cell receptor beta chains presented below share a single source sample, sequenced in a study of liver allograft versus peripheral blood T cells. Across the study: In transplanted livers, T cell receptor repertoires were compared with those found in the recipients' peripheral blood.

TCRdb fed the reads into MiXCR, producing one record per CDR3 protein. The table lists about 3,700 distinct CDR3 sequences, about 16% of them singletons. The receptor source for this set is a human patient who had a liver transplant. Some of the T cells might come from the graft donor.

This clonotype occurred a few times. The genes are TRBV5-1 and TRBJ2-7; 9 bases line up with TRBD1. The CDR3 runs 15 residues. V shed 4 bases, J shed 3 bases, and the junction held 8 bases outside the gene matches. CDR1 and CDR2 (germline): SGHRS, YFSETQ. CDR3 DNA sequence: TGCGCCAGCAGCGGCGGGACAGGGCTAGACTACGAGCAGTACTTC. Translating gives CASSGGTGLDYEQYF.

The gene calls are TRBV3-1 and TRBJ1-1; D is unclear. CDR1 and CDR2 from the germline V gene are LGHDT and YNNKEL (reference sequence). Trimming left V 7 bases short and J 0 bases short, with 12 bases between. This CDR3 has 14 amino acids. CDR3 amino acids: CASTWTEMNTEAFF. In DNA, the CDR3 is TGTGCCAGCACCTGGACGGAAATGAACACTGAAGCTTTCTTT.

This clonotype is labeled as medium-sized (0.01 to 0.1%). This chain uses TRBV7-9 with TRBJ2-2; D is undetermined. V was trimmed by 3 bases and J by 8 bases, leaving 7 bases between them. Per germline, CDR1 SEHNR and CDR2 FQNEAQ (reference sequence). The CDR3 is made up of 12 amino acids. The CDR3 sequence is CASSFGEGELFF. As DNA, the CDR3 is TGTGCCAGCAGCTTTGGAGAGGGGGAGCTGTTTTTT.

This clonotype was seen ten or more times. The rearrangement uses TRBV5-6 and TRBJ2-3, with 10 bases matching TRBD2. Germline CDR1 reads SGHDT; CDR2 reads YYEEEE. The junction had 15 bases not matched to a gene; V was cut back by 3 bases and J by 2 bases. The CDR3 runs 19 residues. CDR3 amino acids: CASSWGAVLAGVDTDTQYF. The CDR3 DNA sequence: TGTGCCAGCAGCTGGGGGGCGGTTCTAGCGGGGGTAGACACAGATACGCAGTATTTT.

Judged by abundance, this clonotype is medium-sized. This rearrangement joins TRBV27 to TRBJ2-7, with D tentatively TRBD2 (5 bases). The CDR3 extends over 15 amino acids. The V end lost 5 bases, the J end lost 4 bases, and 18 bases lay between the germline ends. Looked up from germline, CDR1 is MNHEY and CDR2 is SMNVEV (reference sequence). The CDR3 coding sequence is TGTGCCAGCAGTCCCACCCGGGAACTTCCTTACGAGCAGTACTTC. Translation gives CASSPTRELPYEQYF.

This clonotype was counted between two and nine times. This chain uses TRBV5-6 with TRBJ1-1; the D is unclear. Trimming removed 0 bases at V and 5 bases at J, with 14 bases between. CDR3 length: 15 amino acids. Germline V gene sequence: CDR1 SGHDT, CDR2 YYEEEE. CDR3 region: CASSLDLLWETEAFF. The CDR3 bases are TGTGCCAGCAGCTTGGACCTCCTCTGGGAAACTGAAGCTTTCTTT.

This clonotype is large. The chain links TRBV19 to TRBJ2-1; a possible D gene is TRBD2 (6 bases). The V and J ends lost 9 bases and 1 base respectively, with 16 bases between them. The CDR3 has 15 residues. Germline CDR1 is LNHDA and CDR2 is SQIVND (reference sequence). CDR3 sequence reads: CASSEGIRSYNEQFF. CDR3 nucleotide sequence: TGTGCCAGCTCGGAGGGAATTAGGTCCTACAATGAGCAGTTCTTC.

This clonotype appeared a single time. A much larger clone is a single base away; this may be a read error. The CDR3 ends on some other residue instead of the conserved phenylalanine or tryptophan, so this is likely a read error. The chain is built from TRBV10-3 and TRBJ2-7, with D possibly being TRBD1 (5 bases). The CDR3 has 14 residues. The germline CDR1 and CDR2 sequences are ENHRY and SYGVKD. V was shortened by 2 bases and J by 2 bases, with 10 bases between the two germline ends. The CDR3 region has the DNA TGTGCCATCAGTGAGCATCAACAGGCCTACGAGCAGTACTTA. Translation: CAISEHQQAYEQYL.

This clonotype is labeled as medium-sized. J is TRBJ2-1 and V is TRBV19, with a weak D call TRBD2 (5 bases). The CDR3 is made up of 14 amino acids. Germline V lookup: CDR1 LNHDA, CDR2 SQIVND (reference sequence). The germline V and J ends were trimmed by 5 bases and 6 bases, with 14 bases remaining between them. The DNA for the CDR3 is TGTGCCAGTAGTTTCCCCAATGGAGGCAATGAGCAGTTCTTC. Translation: CASSFPNGGNEQFF. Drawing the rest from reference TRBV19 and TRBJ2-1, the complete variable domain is DGGITQSPKYLFRKEGQNVTLSCEQNLNHDAMYWYRQDPGQGLRLIYYSQIVNDFQKGDIAEGYSVSREKKESFPLTVTSAQKNPTAFYLCASSFPNGGNEQFFGPGTRLTVL.

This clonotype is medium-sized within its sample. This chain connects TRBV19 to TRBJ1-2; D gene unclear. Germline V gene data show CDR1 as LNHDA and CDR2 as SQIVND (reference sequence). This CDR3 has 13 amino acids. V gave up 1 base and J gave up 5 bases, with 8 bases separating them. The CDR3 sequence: CASSIVTEYGYTF. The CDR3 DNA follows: TGTGCCAGTAGTATAGTCACCGAATATGGCTACACCTTC.